The clone carrying this T cell receptor beta chain was counted a few times. What it binds is unknown. Germline V gives CDR1 LNHDA, CDR2 SQIVND (reference sequence). The CDR3 is 15 residues long. J gave up 1 base and V 7 bases, and 7 bases lay outside the gene matches. This entry belongs to a study of cytomegalovirus exposure and HLA in healthy donors. The study, taken as a whole, reports: Being indistinguishable, some V segments were excluded, TRBV6-2 and TRBV6-3 among them. The investigators catalogued 150 to 200 TCR beta chains as cytomegalovirus-associated.

The PCR employed 60 Vbeta primers together with 13 Jbeta primers. Profiling relied on immunoSEQ multiplex PCR, and the TCRdb table lists in-frame clones only, not all of them. The sample carries roughly 97,000 clones, roughly 85% recorded once. This TCR was recovered from a man aged 60 to 69 in good health and CMV-seropositive. The chain joins TRBV19 to TRBJ1-2; 9 bases map to TRBD1. The specimen was PBMCs. The CDR3 nucleotides read TGTGCCAGTACCCACTGGGGACAGGGTAACTATGGCTACACCTTC. Its translation is CASTHWGQGNYGYTF. Using reference TRBV19 and TRBJ1-2 for the parts outside the CDR3, the full variable domain is DGGITQSPKYLFRKEGQNVTLSCEQNLNHDAMYWYRQDPGQGLRLIYYSQIVNDFQKGDIAEGYSVSREKKESFPLTVTSAQKNPTAFYLCASTHWGQGNYGYTFGSGTRLTVV.